This T cell receptor beta chain was sequenced for a study of regulatory T cells in long-lasting Graves disease. At least ten counts were recorded for this clonotype. Its cognate antigen is unknown. This sample's time point: newly diagnosed GD, antithyroid drugs for less than 3 months. The TCR library used RNA extracted from PBMCs. Staff took around 9 milliliters of peripheral blood and put it into EDTA tubes. Study outcomes and limitations: Gene preferences differed: TRBV28, TRBJ1-2, TRBJ2-5 in persistent cases.

Researchers made TCR beta libraries by using iRepertoire HTBI primers and running Arm-PCR on CDR3 regions. Authors' analysis steps: Overall, samples carried approximately 56 TRBV and around 13 TRBJ segments. MiXCR, applied by TCRdb to the multiplex PCR reads, yields one record per CDR3 protein. The V and J calls shown here were made by TCRdb, not taken from the authors' results. This table holds approximately 300,000 distinct CDR3 sequences, 15% to 20% found once. The CDR3 spans 16 residues. Per germline, CDR1 SGHRS and CDR2 YFSETQ. The germline V and J ends were trimmed by 3 bases and 4 bases, with 16 bases remaining between them.

Sequencing used peripheral blood mononuclear cells (PBMCs), obtained at new diagnosis, from a patient treated with antithyroid drugs. The TCR sequence derives from a female donor with Graves disease. The V call is TRBV5-1, the J call TRBJ2-2, with D possibly being TRBD1 or TRBD2 (5 bases each). The CDR3 sequence is CASSSSRDLITGELFF. CDR3 nucleotides: TGCGCCAGCAGCTCGAGCCGGGACCTTATCACCGGGGAGCTGTTTTTT. Using reference TRBV5-1 and TRBJ2-2 for the parts outside the CDR3, the full variable domain is KAGVTQTPRYLIKTRGQQVTLSCSPISGHRSVSWYQQTPGQGLQFLFEYFSETQRNKGNFPGRFSGRQFSNSRSEMNVSTLELGDSALYLCASSSSRDLITGELFFGEGSRLTVL.